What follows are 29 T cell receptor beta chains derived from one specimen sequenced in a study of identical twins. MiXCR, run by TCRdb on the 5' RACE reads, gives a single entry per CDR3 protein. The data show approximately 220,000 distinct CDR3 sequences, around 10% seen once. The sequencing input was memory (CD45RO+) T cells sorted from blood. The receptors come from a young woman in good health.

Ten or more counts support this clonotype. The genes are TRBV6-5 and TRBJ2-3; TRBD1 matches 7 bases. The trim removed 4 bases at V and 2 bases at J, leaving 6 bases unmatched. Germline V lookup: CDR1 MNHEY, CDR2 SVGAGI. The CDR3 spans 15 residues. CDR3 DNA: TGTGCCAGCAGTTCCGGGACAGTGTCCACAGATACGCAGTATTTT. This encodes CASSSGTVSTDTQYF.

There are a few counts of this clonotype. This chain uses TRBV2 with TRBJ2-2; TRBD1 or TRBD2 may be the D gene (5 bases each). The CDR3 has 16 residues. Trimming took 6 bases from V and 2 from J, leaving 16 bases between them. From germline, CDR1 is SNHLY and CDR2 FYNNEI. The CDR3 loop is CASRRTRDGNTGELFF. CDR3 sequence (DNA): TGTGCCAGCAGGAGAACCCGGGACGGAAACACCGGGGAGCTGTTTTTT.

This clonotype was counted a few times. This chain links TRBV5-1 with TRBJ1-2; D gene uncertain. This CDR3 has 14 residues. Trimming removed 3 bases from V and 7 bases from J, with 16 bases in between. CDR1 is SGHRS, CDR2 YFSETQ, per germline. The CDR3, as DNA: TGCGCCAGCAGCTCTGGACGGGTTTCTGGTGGCTACACCTTC. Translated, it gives CASSSGRVSGGYTF.

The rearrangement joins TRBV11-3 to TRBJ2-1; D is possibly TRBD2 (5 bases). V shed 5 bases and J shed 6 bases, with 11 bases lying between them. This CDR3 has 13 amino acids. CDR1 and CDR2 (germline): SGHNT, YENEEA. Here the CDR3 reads CASSPSAGNEQFF. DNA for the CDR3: TGTGCCAGCAGCCCGTCCGCGGGCAATGAGCAGTTCTTC.

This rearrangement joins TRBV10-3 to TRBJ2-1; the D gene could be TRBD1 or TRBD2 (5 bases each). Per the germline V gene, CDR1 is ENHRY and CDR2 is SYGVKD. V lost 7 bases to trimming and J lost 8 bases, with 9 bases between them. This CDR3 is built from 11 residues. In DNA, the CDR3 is TGTGCCATCAAAGGGACCCATGAGCAGTTCTTC. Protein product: CAIKGTHEQFF.

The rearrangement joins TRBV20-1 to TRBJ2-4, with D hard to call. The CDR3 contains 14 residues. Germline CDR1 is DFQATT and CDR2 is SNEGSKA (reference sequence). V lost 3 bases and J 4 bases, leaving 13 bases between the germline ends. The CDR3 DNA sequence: TGCAGTGCTAGCCCCGCCGGGCCTAAAAACATTCAGTACTTC. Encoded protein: CSASPAGPKNIQYF.

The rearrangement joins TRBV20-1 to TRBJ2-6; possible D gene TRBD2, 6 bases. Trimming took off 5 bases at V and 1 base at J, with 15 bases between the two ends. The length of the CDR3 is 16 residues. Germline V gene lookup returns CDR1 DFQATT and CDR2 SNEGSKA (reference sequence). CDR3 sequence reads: CSAHGTWGSGANVLTF. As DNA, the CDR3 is TGCAGTGCTCACGGGACTTGGGGTTCTGGGGCCAACGTCCTGACTTTC.

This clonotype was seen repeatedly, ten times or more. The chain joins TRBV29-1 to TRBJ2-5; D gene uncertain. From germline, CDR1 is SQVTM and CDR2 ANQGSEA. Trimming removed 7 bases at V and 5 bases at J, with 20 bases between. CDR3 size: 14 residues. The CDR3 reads CSASLRRLGETQYF. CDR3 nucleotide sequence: TGCAGCGCATCTCTCAGGCGCCTCGGGGAGACCCAGTACTTC.

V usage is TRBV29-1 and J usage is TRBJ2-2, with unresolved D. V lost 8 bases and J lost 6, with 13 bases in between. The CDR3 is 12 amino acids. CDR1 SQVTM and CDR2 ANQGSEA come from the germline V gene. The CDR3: CSTSLGPGELFF. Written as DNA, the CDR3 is TGCAGCACCTCCCTCGGGCCCGGGGAGCTGTTTTTT.

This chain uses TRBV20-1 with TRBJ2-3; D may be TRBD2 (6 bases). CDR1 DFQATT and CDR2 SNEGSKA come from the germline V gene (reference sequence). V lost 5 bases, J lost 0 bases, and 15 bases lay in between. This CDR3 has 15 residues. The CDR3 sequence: CSALSGTPSTDTQYF. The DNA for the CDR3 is TGCAGTGCTCTCTCCGGGACTCCGAGCACAGATACGCAGTATTTT.

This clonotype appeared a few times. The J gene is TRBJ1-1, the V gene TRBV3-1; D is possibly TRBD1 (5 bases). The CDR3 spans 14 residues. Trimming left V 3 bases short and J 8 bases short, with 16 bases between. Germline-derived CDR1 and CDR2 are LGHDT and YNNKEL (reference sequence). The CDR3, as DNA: TGTGCCAGCAGCCAGCTTCTTGTGGGGGGAGAAGCTTTCTTT. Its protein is CASSQLLVGGEAFF. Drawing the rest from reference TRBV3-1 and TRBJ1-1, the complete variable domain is DTAVSQTPKYLVTQMGNDKSIKCEQNLGHDTMYWYKQDSKKFLKIMFSYNNKELIINETVPNRFSPKSPDKAHLNLHINSLELGDSAVYFCASSQLLVGGEAFFGQGTRLTVV.

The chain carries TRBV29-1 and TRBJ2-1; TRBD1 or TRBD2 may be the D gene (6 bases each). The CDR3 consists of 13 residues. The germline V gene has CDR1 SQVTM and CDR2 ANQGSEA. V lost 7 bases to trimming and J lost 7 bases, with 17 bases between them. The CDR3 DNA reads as TGCAGCGGCGGGGACATGTCCTTTAATGAGCAGTTCTTC. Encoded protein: CSGGDMSFNEQFF.

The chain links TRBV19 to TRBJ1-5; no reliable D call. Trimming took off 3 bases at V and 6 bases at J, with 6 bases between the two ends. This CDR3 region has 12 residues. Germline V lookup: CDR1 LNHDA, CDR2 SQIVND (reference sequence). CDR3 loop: CASSIGGQPQHF. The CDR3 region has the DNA TGTGCCAGTAGTATCGGAGGTCAGCCCCAGCATTTT.

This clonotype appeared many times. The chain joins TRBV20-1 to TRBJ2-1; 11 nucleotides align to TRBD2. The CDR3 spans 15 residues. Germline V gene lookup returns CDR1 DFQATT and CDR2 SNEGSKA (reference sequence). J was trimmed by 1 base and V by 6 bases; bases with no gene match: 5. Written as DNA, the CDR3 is TGCAGTGCAGAGGGACTAGCGGTATCCTACAATGAGCAGTTCTTC. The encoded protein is CSAEGLAVSYNEQFF.

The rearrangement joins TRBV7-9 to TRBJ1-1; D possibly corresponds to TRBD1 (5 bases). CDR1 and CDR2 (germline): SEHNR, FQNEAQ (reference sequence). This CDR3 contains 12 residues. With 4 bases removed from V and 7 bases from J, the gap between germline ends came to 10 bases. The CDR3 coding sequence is TGTGCCAGCAGCTCATGGACACATGAAGCTTTCTTT. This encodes CASSSWTHEAFF.

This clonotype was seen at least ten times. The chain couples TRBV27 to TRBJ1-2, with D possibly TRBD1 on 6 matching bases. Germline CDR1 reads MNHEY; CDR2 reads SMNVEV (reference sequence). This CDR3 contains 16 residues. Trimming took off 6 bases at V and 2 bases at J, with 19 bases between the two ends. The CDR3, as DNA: TGTGCCAGCAGACAAAGCCACAGGGTTGGGAACTATGGCTACACCTTC. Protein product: CASRQSHRVGNYGYTF.

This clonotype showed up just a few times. CDR3 loop: CASSVRGTGTSVSSTDTQYF. As DNA, the CDR3 is TGTGCCAGCAGCGTCAGGGGCACCGGGACTAGCGTTTCTAGCACAGATACGCAGTATTTT. The V gene is TRBV9, the J gene TRBJ2-3; 10 positions agree with TRBD2. After removal of 2 bases from V and 0 bases from J, the junction contained 15 bases not matched to a gene. This CDR3 comprises 20 residues. Per the germline V gene, CDR1 is SGDLS and CDR2 is YYNGEE.

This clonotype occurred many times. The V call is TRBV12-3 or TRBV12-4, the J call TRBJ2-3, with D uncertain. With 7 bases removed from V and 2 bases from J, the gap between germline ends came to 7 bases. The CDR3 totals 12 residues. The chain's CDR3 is CASTPYTDTQYF. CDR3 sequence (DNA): TGTGCCAGCACCCCGTACACAGATACGCAGTATTTT.

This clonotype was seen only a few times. CDR3 residues: CSARIFGTSGYEQYF. Written as DNA, the CDR3 is TGCAGTGCTAGAATTTTCGGGACTAGCGGCTACGAGCAGTACTTC. The rearrangement links TRBV20-1 to TRBJ2-7, with 11 bases lining up with TRBD2. This CDR3 is built from 15 residues. Germline CDR1 reads DFQATT; CDR2 reads SNEGSKA (reference sequence). J lost 3 bases, V lost 2 bases, and 6 bases had no gene match.

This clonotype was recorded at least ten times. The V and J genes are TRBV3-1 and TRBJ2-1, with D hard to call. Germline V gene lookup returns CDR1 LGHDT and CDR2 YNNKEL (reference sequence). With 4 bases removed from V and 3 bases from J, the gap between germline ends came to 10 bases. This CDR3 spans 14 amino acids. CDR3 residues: CASSPRAGYNEQFF. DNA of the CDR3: TGTGCCAGCAGCCCAAGAGCAGGCTACAATGAGCAGTTCTTC.

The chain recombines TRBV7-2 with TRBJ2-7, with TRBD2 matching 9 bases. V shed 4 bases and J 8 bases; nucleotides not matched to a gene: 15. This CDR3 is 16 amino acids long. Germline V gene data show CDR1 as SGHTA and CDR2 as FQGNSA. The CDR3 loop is CASSSISASGTRQQYF. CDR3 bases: TGTGCCAGCAGCTCAATCTCCGCTAGCGGGACTCGGCAGCAGTACTTC.

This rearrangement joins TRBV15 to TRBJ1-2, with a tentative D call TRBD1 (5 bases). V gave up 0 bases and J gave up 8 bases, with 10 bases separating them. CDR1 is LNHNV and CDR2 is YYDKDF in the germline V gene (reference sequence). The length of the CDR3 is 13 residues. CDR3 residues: CATSRDRGDGYTF. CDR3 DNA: TGTGCCACCAGCAGAGATCGTGGGGACGGCTACACCTTC. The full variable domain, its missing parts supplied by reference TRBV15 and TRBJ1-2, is DAMVIQNPRYQVTQFGKPVTLSCSQTLNHNVMYWYQQKSSQAPKLLFHYYDKDFNNEADTPDNFQSRRPNTSFCFLDIRSPGLGDTAMYLCATSRDRGDGYTFGSGTRLTVV.

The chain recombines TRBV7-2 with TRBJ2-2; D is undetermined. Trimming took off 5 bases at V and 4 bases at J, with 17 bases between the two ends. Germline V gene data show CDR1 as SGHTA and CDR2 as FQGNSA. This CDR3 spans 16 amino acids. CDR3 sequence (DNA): TGTGCCAGCAGCGAGACGCGAAGGTCGGCCACCGGGGAGCTGTTTTTT. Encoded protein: CASSETRRSATGELFF.

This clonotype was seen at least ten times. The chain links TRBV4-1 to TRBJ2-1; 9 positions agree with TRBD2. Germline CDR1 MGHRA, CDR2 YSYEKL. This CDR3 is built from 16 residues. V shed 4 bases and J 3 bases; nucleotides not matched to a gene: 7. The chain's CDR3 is CASSPISGGDYNEQFF. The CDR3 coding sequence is TGCGCCAGCAGCCCGATTAGCGGGGGCGACTACAATGAGCAGTTCTTC.

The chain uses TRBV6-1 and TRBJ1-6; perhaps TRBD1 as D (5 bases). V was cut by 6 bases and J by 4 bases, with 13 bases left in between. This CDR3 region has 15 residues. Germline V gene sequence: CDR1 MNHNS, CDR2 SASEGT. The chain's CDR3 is CASRDPTGYNSPLHF. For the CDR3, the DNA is TGTGCCAGCAGGGACCCAACAGGTTATAATTCACCCCTCCACTTT.

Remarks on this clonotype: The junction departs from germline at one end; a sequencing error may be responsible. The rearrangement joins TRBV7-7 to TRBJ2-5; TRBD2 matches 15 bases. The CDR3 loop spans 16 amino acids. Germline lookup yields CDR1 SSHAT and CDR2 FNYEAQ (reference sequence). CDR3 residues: CASSSGTSGGQETQYF. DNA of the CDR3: TGTGCTAGCAGCTCCGGGACTAGCGGGGGGCAAGAGACCCAGTACTTC.

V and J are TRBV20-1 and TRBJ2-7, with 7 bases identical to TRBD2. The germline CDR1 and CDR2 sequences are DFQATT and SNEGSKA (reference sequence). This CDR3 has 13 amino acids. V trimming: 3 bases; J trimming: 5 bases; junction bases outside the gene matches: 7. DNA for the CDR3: TGCAGTGCTAGCCGGGACTATACCCACGAGCAGTACTTC. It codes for CSASRDYTHEQYF.

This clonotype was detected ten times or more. The CDR3 nucleotides are TGTGCCAGCAGCCTGGACAGGGGGCTTTCAGAGACCCAGTACTTC. It yields the protein CASSLDRGLSETQYF. This chain uses TRBV7-9 with TRBJ2-5, with 11 bases lining up with TRBD1. This CDR3 has 15 residues. The J segment lost 4 bases and the V segment lost 5 bases, leaving 6 bases of the junction unmatched. Germline-derived CDR1 and CDR2 are SEHNR and FQNEAQ (reference sequence).

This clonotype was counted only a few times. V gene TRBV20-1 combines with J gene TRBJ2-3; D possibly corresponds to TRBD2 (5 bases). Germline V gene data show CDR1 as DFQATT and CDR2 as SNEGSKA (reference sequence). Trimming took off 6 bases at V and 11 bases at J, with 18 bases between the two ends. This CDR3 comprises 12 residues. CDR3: CSANPPGSMQYF. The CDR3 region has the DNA TGCAGTGCCAACCCGCCGGGAAGTATGCAGTATTTT.